These T cell receptor beta chains were read from a single sample in a study of T cell responses to AZD1222 COVID-19 vaccine. Data came from immunoSEQ multiplex PCR; TCRdb stores just in-frame clones and leaves some out. The table lists 110,000 or so clones, roughly 88% of them singletons. The sequencing here drew on peripheral blood, taken on day 0 of AZD1222 vaccination. These receptors were obtained from an adult in good health. CDR3s include the opening cysteine and the closing phenylalanine or tryptophan. The D gene is left open where the match is weak.

TRBV12-3/TRBV12-4 . CASSQSSRQQFF
TRBV25-1 . CASSVRGADTQYF
TRBV4-2 TRBD2 CASSQRAGGIDTQYF
TRBV5-1 TRBD1 CASSSHAAGQAYNSPLHF
TRBV28 TRBD2 CAEQWTSGGALGGELFF
TRBV5-1 . CASRLTDGYVHEQFF
TRBV11-3 . CASTTQTELNTEAFF
TRBV18 . CASSPLGLGGTEAFF
TRBV4-2 TRBD2 CASSPGLAGRETQYF
TRBV7-3 TRBD2 CASSPGSGSSYEQYF
TRBV5-5 . CASSFDGKTEAFF
TRBV19 TRBD2 CASSIRGVTGELFF
TRBV10-3 . CAISEVTSTNEQFF